This T cell receptor beta chain was sequenced during a study of response to subunit inactivated influenza vaccine. Points from the study as a whole: A suggestion made by the authors is that each seasonal influenza vaccination recruits few new T cells.

The CDR3 loop spans 11 amino acids. Germline V gives CDR1 DFQATT, CDR2 SNEGSKA (reference sequence). V lost 5 bases and J lost 0, with 4 bases in between. Note on this clonotype: Antigen unknown.

TCRdb fed the RT-PCR reads into MiXCR, producing one record per CDR3 protein. The sample lists around 850,000 distinct CDR3 sequences, approximately 17% seen once, with around 9.9% in the top ten. Source: PBMCs from blood, taken around 5 days after vaccination. This TCR derives from a man in his fifties or sixties who received an inactivated influenza vaccine. The chain combines TRBV20-1 with TRBJ1-2; D is undetermined. CDR3 amino acids: CSAGTNYGYTF. The CDR3 coding sequence is TGCAGTGCTGGAACTAACTATGGCTACACCTTC.